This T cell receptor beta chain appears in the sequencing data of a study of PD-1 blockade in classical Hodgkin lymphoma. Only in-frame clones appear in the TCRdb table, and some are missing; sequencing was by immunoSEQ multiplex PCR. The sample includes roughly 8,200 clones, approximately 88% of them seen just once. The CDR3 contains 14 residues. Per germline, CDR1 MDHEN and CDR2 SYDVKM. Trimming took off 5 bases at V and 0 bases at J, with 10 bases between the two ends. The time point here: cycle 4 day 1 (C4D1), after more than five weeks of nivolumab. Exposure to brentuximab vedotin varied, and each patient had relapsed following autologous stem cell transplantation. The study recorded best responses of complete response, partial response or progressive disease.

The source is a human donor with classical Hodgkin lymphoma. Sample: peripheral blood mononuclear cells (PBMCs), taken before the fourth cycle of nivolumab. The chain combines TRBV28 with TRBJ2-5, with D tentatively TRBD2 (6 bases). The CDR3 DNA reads TGTGCCAGCAGTGCCCGGGACTACCAAGAGACCCAGTACTTC. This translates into CASSARDYQETQYF. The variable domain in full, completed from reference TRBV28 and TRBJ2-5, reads DVKVTQSSRYLVKRTGEKVFLECVQDMDHENMFWYRQDPGLGLRLIYFSYDVKMKEKGDIPEGYSVSREKKERFSLILESASTNQTSMYLCASSARDYQETQYFGPGTRLLVL.